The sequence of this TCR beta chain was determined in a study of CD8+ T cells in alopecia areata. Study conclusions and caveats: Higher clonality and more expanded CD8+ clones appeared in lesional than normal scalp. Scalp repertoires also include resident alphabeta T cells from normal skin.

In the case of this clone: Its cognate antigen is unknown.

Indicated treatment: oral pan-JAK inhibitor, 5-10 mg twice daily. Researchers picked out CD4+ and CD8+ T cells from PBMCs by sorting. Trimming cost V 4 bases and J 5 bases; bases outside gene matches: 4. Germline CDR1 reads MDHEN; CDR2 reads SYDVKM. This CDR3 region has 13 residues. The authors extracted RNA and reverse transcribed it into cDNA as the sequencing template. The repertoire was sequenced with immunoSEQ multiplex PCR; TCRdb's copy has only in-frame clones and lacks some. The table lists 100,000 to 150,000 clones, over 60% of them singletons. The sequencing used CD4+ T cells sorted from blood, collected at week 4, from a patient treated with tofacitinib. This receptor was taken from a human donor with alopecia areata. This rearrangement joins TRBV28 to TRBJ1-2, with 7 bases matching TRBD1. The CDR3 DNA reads TGTGCCAGCAGTTCCGGGACAGTTTATGGCTACACCTTC. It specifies CASSSGTVYGYTF.